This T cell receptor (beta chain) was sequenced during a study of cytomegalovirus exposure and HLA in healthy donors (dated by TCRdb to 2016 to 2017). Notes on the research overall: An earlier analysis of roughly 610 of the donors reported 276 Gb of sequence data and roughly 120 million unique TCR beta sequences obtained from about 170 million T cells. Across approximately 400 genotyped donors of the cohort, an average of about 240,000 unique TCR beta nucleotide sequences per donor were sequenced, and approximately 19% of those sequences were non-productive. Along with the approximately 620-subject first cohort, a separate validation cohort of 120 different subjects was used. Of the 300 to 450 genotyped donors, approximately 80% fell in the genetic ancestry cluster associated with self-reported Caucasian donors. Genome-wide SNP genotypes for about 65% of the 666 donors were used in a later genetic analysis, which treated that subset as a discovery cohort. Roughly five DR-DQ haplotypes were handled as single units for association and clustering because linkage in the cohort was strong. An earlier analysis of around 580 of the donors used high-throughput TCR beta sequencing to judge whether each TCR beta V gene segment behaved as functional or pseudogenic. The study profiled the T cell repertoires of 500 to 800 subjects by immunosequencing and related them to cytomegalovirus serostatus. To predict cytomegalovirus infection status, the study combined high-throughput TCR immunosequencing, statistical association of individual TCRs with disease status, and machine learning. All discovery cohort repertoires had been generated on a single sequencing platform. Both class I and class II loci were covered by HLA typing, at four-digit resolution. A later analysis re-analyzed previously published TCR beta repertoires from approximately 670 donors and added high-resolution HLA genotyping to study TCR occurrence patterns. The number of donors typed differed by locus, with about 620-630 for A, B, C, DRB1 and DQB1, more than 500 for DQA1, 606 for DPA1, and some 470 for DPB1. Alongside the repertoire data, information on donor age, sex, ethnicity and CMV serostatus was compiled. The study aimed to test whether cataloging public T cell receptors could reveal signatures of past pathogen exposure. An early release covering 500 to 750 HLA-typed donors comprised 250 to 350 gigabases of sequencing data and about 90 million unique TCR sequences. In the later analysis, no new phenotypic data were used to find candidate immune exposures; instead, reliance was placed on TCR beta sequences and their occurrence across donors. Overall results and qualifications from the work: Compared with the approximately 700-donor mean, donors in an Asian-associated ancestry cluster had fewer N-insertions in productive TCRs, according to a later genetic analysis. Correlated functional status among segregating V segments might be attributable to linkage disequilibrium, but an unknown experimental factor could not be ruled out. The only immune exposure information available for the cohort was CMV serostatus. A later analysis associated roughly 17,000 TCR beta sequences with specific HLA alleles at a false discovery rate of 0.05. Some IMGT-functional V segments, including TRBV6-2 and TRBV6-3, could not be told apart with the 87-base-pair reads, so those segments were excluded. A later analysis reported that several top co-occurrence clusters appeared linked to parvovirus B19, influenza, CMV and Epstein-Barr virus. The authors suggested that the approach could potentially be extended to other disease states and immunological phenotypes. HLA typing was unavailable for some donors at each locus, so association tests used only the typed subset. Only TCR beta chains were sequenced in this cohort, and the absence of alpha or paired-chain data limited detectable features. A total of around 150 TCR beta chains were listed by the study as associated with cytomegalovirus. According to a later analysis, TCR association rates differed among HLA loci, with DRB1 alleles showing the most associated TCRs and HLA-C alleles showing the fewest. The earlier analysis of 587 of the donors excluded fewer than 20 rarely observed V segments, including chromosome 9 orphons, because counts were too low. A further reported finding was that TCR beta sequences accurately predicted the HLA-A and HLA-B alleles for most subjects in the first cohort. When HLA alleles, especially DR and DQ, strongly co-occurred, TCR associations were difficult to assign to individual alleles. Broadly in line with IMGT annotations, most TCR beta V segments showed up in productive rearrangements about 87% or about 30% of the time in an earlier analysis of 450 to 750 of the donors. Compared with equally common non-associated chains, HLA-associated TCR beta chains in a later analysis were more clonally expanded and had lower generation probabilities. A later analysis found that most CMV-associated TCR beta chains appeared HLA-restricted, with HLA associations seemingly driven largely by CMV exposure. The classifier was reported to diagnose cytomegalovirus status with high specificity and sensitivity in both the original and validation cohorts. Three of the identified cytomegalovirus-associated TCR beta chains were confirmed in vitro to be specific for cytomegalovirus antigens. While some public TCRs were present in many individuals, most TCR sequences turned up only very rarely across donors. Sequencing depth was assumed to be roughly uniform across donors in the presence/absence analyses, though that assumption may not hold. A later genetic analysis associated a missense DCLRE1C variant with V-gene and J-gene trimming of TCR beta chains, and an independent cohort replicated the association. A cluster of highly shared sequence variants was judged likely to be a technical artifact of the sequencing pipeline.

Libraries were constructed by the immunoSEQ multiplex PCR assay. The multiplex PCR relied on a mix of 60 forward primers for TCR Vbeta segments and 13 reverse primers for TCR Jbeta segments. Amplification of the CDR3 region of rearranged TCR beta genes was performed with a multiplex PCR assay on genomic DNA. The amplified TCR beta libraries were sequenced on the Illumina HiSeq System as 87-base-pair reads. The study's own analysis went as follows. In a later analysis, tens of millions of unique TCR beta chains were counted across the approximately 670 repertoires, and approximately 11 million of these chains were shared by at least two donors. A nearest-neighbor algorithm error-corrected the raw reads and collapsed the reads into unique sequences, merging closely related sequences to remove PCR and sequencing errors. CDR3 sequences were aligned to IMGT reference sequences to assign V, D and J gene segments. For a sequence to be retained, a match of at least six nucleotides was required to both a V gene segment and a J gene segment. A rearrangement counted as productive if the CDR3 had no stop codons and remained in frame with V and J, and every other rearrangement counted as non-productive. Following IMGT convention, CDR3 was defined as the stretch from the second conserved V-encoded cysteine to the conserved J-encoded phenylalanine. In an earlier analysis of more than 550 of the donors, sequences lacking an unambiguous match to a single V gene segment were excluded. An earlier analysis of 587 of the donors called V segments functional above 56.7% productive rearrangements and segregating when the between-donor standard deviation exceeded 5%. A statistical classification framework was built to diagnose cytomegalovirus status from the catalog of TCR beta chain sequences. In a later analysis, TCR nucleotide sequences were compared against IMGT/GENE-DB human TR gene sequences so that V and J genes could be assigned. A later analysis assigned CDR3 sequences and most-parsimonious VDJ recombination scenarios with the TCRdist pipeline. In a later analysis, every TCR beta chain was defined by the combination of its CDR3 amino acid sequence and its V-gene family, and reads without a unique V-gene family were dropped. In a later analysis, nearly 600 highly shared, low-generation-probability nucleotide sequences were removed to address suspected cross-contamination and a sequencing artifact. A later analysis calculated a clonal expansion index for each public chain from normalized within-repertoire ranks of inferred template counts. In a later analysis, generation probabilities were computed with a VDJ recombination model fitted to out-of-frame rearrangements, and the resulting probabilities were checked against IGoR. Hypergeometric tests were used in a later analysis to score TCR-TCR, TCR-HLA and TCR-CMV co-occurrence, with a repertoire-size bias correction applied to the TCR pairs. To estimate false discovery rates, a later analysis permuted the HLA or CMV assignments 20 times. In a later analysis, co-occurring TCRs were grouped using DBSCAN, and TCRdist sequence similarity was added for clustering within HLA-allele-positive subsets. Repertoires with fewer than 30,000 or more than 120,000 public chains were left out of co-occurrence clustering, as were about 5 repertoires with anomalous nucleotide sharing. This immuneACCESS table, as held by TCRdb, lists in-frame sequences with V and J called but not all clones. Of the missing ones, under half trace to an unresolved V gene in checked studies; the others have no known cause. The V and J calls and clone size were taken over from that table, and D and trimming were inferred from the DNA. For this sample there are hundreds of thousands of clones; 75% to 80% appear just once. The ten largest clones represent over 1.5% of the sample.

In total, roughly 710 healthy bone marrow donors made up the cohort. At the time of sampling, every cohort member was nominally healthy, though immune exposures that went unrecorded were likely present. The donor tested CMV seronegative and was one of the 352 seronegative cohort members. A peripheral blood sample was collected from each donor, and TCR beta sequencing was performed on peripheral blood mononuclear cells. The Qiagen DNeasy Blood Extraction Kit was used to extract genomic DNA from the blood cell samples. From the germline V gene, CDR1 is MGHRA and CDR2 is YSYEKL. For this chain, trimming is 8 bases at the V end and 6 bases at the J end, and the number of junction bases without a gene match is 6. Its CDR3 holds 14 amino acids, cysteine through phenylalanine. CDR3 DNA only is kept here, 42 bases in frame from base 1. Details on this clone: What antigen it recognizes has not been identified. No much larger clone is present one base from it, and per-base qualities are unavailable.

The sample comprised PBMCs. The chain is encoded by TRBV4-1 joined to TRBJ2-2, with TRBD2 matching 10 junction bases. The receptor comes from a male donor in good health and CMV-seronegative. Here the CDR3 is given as CASGRSGGAGELFF. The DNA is TGCGCCAGCGGTAGGAGCGGGGGGGCCGGGGAGCTGTTTTTT.